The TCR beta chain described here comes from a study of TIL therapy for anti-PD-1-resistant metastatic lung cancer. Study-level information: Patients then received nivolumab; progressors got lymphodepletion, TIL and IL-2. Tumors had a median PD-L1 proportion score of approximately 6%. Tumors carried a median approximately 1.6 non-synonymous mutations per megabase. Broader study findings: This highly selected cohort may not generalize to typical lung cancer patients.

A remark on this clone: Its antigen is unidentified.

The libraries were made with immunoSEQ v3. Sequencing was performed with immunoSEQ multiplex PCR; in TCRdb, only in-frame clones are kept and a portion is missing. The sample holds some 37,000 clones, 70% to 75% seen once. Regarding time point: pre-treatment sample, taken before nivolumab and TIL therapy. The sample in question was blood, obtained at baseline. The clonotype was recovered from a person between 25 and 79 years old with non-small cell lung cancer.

CDR3 sequence: CASSFGGIYEQYF. The CDR3 DNA is TGTGCCAGCAGCTTTGGGGGAATCTACGAGCAGTACTTC. The genes are TRBV5-6 and TRBJ2-7; perhaps D is TRBD1 or TRBD2 (5 bases each). Germline V lookup: CDR1 SGHDT, CDR2 YYEEEE. V was pared by 2 bases and J by 3 bases, with 9 bases between. The CDR3 consists of 13 residues.